The rows below give T cell receptor beta chains drawn from one sample of a study of graft-versus-host responses after intestinal transplantation. Some clones are missing from TCRdb's copy, which holds only in-frame ones; the method was immunoSEQ multiplex PCR. In the table there are approximately 90,000 clones, around 80% of which are singletons. For these receptors, no antigen is known. The source was unstimulated CD4+ T cells sorted from spleen or lymph node cells, collected before intestinal transplant. The receptors stem from a human donor who received an intestinal transplant. CDR3s include the opening cysteine and the closing phenylalanine or tryptophan. The D gene is left open where the match is weak. Size is stated for part of the rows, as once, few or many counts, or as a class when the clone is expanded.

abundance | d_gene | j_gene | v_gene | CDR3nt | CDR3aa
- | TRBD1 | TRBJ2-5 | TRBV5-1 | TGCGCCAGCAGCTTGGGCGCAGGGGGCTACGAGACCCAGTACTTC | CASSLGAGGYETQYF
- | - | TRBJ2-1 | TRBV5-4 | TGTGCCAGCAGCTTGGACGGTTATGAGCAGTTCTTC | CASSLDGYEQFF
- | TRBD1 | TRBJ2-1 | TRBV11-2 | TGTGCCAGCAGCTTAGCAGGGGGACAATACAATGAGCAGTTCTTC | CASSLAGGQYNEQFF
- | - | TRBJ2-4 | TRBV5-5 | TGTGCCAGCAGCTTGGTGGAGGGAGTCAAAAACATTCAGTACTTC | CASSLVEGVKNIQYF
- | - | TRBJ2-3 | TRBV5-1 | TGCGCCAGCGCGGAGGGCTCTAGCACAGATACGCAGTATTTT | CASAEGSSTDTQYF
few | - | TRBJ2-7 | TRBV4-1 | TGCGCCAGCAGCCAAGCCGTTGGAGGGCCTTACGAGCAGTACTTC | CASSQAVGGPYEQYF
- | - | TRBJ1-4 | TRBV18 | TGTGCCAGCTCAAAAGGAGGGGATTCTAATGAAAAACTGTTTTTT | CASSKGGDSNEKLFF
- | TRBD2 | TRBJ2-6 | TRBV19 | TGTGCCAGTAGTATCAGAGCGGGGGGCCCTGGGGCCAACGTCCTGACTTTC | CASSIRAGGPGANVLTF
few | - | TRBJ2-1 | TRBV9 | TGTGCCAGCAGCTTCGGGACTTCAAATGAGCAGTTCTTC | CASSFGTSNEQFF
- | - | TRBJ2-3 | TRBV15 | TGTGCCACCAGCAGAGGCGGGATCCGAGGGGATACGCAGTATTTT | CATSRGGIRGDTQYF
once | - | TRBJ2-1 | TRBV28 | TGTGCCAGCACATTTGAGCGGAACAATGAGCAGTTCTTC | CASTFERNNEQFF
- | - | TRBJ2-3 | TRBV4-1 | TGCGCCAGCAGCCAGTCGCGGTTAGATACGCAGTATTTT | CASSQSRLDTQYF
- | - | TRBJ2-5 | TRBV7-9 | TGTGCCAGCCACGAAGGGGGTCGTGGGACCCAGTACTTC | CASHEGGRGTQYF
- | TRBD2 | TRBJ2-5 | TRBV11-2 | TGTGCCAGCAGCTTAGTACTAGCGGGGCCTCAAGAGACCCAGTACTTC | CASSLVLAGPQETQYF